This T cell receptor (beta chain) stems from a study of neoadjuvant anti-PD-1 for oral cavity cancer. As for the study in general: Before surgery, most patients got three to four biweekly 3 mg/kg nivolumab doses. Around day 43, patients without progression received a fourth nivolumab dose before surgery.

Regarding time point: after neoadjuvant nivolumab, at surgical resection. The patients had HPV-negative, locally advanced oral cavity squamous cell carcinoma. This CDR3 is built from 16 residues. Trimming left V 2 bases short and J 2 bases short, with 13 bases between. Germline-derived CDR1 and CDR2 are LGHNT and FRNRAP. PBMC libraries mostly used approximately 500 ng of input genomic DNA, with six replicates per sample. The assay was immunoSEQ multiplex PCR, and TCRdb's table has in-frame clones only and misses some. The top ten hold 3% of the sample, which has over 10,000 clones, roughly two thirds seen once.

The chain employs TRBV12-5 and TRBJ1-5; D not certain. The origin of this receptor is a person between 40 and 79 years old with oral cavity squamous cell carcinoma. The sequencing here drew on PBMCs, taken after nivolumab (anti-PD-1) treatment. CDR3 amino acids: CASGLRRTGRNQPQHF. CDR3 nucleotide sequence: TGTGCTAGTGGTTTGCGACGGACGGGTCGCAATCAGCCCCAGCATTTT.